This T cell receptor (beta chain) was recorded in a study of blood T cell repertoires in COVID-19 (dated by TCRdb to 2020 to 2021). A note on the overall study: Samples from collaborators originated in the United States, Italy and Spain and spanned both the acute and convalescent phases of COVID-19. The material from the prospective study consisted of cDNA or gDNA derived from T cells, B-cell-depleted T cells, or PBMCs. Deeply sampled blood TCRbeta repertoires from subjects exposed to, actively infected with, or recovered from COVID-19 were included in the dataset. The repertoires were released in a freely available public database meant as a resource for research on the immune response to SARS-CoV-2. The samples were drawn from two sources: the first 160 participants of the ongoing ImmuneRACE study, and 1,000 to 1,500 subjects contributed by 6 global collaborators. A de-identified subject ID, COVID-19 status, age in years and sex were almost always included in the sample metadata. Where HLA class I and class II types were available, the types were taken from metadata supplied by the sample provider, not from assay-based typing.

In the case of this clone: Its antigen has not been determined. Nothing much larger sits one base from this clone, and base qualities are not available.

The immunoSEQ Assay, a bias-controlled multiplex PCR, was used to amplify TCRbeta CDR3 regions from genomic DNA. The paper's data handling went like this. The number of nucleated cells in each sample was estimated by amplification of reference gene primers within the assay. To quantify the absolute abundance of each unique TCRbeta CDR3 rearrangement, sequence reads were collapsed and filtered. For each sample, productive Simpson clonality was calculated as the square root of Simpson's diversity index across productive rearrangements. TCRdb mirrors the immuneACCESS table, restricted to in-frame sequences. Some clones are absent from its copies; in checked studies, under half trace to an unresolved V gene, and the reason for the others is unknown. V and J calls and clone size are as listed in that table; D and trimming were resolved from the DNA. The sample records some 200,000 clones, 65% to 90% of which are singletons. The ten largest clones capture more than 4.5% of the sample.

The research as a whole found: The amount of clinical and demographic metadata varied by source and participant and was provided uncurated.

Deletion took 5 bases off V and 4 bases off J, with a span of 11 bases between the germline ends. There are 13 amino acids in the CDR3, from cysteine to phenylalanine inclusive. Of all the DNA, just the CDR3 is kept, 39 bases in frame from base 1. Sequences SGHTA (CDR1) and FQGNSA (CDR2) are obtained from the germline V gene. In the prospective study, participants were about 18 to 90 years old, resided in about two dozen geographic areas of the United States, and were enrolled through a virtual design. In the prospective study, cohorts were assigned on the basis of participant-reported clinical history obtained from a screening survey and a study questionnaire. In the prospective study, whole blood, serum and a nasopharyngeal or oropharyngeal swab were collected from each participant by mobile phlebotomists. Prospective study participants could optionally give additional blood draws and questionnaires over an approximately 2-month period. Before DNA extraction, prospective study blood samples were shipped either frozen or at room temperature.

The sequence links TRBV7-2 to TRBJ2-5; the D region possibly corresponds to TRBD2 (6 bases align). The TCR originated in a woman aged 55-69 years with acute COVID-19. The source material was PBMCs or T cells enriched from blood (not recorded which). The DNA sequence follows: TGTGCCAGCAGCCTCAGGACTACAGAGACCCAGTACTTC. This codes for CASSLRTTETQYF.